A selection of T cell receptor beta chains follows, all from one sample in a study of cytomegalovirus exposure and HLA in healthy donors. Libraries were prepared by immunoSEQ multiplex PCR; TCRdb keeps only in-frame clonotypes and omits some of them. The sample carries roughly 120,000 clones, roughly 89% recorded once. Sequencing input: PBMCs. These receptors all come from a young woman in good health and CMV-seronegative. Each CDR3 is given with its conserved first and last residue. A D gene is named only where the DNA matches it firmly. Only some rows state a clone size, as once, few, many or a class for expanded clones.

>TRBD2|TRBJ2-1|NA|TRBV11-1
TGTGCCAGCAGCTTCGGGACTAGCTTTGGCAATGAGCAGTTCTTC
CASSFGTSFGNEQFF
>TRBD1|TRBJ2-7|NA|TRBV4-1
TGCGCCAGCAGACAAGAAAGGACAGGCTGGGCCTACGAGCAGTACTTC
CASRQERTGWAYEQYF
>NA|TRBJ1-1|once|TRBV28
TGTGCCAGCAAAGACTTACAGAACACTGAAGCTTTCTTT
CASKDLQNTEAFF
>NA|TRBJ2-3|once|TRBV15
TGTGCCACCAGCAGGGCAATTTCTAGCACAGATACGCAGTATTTT
CATSRAISSTDTQYF
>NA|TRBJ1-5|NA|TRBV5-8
TGTGCCAGCAGCCAAACAGGGAATGCACAGCCCCAGCATTTT
CASSQTGNAQPQHF
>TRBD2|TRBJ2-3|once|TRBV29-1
TGCAGCTTCGGACTAGCGGGGGGGCCAGGAGATACGCAGTATTTT
CSFGLAGGPGDTQYF
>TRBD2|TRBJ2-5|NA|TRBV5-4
TGTGCCAGCAGCACACCTCTAGCGGGAGAACGGGAGACCCAGTACTTC
CASSTPLAGERETQYF
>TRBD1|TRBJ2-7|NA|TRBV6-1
TGTGCCAGCAGTTCTCGGGACAGTCTCTCCTACGAGCAGTACTTC
CASSSRDSLSYEQYF
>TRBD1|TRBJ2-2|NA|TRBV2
TGTGCCAGCAGTGAAGCGATCGACCAGGGGGCGGACACCGGGGAGCTGTTTTTT
CASSEAIDQGADTGELFF
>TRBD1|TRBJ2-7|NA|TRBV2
TGTGCCAGCAGCCTTTACGGGACAGGGGAGGCCGAGCAGTACTTC
CASSLYGTGEAEQYF
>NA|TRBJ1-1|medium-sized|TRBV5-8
TGTGCCAGCAGCCCCCTTGTGGCTTTCTTT
CASSPLVAFF
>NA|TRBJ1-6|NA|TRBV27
TGTGCCAGCAGTCTTGGGGATCCGGACAGCGCTATTCGTTCACCCCTCCACTTT
CASSLGDPDSAIRSPLHF
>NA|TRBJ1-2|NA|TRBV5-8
TGTGCCAGCAGCTATGGACAGTCGGCGAACTATGGCTACACCTTC
CASSYGQSANYGYTF
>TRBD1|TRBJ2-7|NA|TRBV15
TGTGCCACCAGCAAGTGGGACAGGTCCTACGAGCAGTACTTC
CATSKWDRSYEQYF